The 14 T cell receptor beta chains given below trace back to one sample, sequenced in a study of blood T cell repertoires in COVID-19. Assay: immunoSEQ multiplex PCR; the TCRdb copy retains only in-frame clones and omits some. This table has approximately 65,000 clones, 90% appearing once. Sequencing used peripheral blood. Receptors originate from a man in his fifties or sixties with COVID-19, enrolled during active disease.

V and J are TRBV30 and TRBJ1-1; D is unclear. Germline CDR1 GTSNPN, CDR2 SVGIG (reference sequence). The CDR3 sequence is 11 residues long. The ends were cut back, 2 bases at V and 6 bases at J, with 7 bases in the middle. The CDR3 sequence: CAWSIGAEAFF. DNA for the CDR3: TGTGCCTGGAGTATCGGGGCTGAAGCTTTCTTT.

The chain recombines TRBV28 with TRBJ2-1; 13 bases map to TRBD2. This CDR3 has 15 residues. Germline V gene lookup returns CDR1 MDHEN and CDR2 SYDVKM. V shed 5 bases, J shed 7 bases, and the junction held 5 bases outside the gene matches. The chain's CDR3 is CASSGGLAGDNEQFF. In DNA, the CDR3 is TGTGCCAGCAGTGGAGGACTAGCGGGAGATAATGAGCAGTTCTTC.

CDR3 residues: CASSLDSYEQYF. CDR3 nucleotide sequence: TGTGCCAGCAGCCTGGACAGCTACGAGCAGTACTTC. The chain combines TRBV6-2 or TRBV6-3 with TRBJ2-7; perhaps TRBD1 as D (6 bases). The CDR3 has 12 amino acids. The V gene lost 6 bases and the J gene lost 3 bases, with 9 bases spanning the gap. CDR1 and CDR2 (germline): MNHEY, SVGEGT.

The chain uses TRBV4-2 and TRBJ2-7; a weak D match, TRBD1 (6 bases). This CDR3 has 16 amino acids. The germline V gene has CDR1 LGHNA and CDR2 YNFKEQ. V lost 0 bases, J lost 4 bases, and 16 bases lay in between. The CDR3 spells CASSQDRGAGEYEQYF. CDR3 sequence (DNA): TGTGCCAGCAGCCAAGATAGGGGTGCAGGGGAGTACGAGCAGTACTTC.

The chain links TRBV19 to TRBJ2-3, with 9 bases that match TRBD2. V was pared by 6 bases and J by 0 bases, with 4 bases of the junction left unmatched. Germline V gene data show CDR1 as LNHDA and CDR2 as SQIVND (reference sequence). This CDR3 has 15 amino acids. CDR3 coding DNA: TGTGCCAGTAGCTGGACTAGCGCCAGCACAGATACGCAGTATTTT. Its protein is CASSWTSASTDTQYF.

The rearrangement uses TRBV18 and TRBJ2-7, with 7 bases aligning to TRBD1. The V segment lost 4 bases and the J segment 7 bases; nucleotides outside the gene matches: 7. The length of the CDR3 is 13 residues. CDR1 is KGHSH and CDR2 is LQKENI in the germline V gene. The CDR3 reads CASSLDRTREQYF. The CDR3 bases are TGTGCCAGCTCACTGGACAGGACCCGGGAGCAGTACTTC.

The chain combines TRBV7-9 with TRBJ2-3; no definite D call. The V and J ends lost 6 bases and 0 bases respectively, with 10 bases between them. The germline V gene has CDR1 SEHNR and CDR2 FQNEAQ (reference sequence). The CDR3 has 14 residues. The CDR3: CASSQMASTDTQYF. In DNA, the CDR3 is TGTGCCAGCAGTCAAATGGCAAGCACAGATACGCAGTATTTT.

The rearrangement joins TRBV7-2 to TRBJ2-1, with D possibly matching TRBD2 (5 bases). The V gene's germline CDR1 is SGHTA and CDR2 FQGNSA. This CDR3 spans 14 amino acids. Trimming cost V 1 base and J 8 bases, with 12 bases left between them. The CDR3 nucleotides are TGTGCCAGCAGCTTAGAGAGGGTGAGGGATGAGCAGTTCTTC. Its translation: CASSLERVRDEQFF.

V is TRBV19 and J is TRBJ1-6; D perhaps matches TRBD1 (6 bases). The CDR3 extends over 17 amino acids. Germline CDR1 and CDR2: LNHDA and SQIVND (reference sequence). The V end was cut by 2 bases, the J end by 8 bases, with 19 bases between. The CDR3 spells CASSILPGHVMDSPLHF. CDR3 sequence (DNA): TGTGCCAGTAGTATACTTCCGGGACACGTTATGGATTCACCCCTCCACTTT.

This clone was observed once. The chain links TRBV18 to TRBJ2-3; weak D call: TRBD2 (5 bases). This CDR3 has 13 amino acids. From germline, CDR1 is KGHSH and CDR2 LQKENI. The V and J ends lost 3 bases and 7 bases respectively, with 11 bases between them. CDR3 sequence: CASSPQLDHTQYF. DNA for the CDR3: TGTGCCAGCTCACCCCAACTAGATCATACGCAGTATTTT. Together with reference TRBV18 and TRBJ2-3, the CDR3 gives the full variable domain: NAGVMQNPRHLVRRRGQEARLRCSPMKGHSHVYWYRQLPEEGLKFMVYLQKENIIDESGMPKERFSAEFPKEGPSILRIQQVVRGDSAAYFCASSPQLDHTQYFGPGTRLTVL.

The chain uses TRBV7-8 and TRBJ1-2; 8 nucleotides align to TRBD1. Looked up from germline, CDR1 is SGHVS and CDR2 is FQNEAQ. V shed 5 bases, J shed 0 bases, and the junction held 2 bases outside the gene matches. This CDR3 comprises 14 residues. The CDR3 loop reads CASSPDRANYGYTF. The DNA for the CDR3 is TGTGCCAGCAGCCCGGACAGGGCTAACTATGGCTACACCTTC.

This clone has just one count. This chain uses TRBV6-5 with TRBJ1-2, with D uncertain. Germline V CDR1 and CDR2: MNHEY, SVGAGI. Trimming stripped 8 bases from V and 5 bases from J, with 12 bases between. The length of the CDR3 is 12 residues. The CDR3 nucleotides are TGTGCCAGCGTTGGGAGGCCGTATGGCTACACCTTC. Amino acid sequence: CASVGRPYGYTF.

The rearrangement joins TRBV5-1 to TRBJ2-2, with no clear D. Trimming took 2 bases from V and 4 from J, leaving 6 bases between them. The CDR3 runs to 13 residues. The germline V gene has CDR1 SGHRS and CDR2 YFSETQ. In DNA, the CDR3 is TGCGCCAGCAGCTTTGACTTCACCGGGGAGCTGTTTTTT. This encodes CASSFDFTGELFF.

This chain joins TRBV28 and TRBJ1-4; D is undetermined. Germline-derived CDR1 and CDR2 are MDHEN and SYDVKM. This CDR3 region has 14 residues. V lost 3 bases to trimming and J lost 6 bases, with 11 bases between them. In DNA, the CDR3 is TGTGCCAGCAGTTTCTCGGGAGAGGATGAAAAACTGTTTTTT. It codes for CASSFSGEDEKLFF.